The T cell receptor (beta chain) described here comes from a study of patients and donors after allogeneic stem cell transplantation. From germline, CDR1 is MNHEY and CDR2 SMNVEV (reference sequence). Trimming cost V 2 bases and J 2 bases, with 9 bases left between them. The CDR3 sequence is 14 residues long. TCRdb processed the RT-PCR reads anew with MiXCR; each CDR3 protein has one entry. Of roughly 200,000 distinct CDR3 sequences listed, around two fifths are singletons. The rearrangement joins TRBV27 to TRBJ2-5; D remains ambiguous. The source is a human donor who was either an allogeneic HSCT recipient or a stem cell or donor lymphocyte infusion donor (not recorded which). It is not recorded whose cells these are; they may come from a transplant donor. Material: blood, either unsorted or a sorted T cell fraction (not recorded which). CDR3 coding DNA: TGTGCCAGCAGTTTAACCTGGCGGCAAGAGACCCAGTACTTC. Encoded protein: CASSLTWRQETQYF.